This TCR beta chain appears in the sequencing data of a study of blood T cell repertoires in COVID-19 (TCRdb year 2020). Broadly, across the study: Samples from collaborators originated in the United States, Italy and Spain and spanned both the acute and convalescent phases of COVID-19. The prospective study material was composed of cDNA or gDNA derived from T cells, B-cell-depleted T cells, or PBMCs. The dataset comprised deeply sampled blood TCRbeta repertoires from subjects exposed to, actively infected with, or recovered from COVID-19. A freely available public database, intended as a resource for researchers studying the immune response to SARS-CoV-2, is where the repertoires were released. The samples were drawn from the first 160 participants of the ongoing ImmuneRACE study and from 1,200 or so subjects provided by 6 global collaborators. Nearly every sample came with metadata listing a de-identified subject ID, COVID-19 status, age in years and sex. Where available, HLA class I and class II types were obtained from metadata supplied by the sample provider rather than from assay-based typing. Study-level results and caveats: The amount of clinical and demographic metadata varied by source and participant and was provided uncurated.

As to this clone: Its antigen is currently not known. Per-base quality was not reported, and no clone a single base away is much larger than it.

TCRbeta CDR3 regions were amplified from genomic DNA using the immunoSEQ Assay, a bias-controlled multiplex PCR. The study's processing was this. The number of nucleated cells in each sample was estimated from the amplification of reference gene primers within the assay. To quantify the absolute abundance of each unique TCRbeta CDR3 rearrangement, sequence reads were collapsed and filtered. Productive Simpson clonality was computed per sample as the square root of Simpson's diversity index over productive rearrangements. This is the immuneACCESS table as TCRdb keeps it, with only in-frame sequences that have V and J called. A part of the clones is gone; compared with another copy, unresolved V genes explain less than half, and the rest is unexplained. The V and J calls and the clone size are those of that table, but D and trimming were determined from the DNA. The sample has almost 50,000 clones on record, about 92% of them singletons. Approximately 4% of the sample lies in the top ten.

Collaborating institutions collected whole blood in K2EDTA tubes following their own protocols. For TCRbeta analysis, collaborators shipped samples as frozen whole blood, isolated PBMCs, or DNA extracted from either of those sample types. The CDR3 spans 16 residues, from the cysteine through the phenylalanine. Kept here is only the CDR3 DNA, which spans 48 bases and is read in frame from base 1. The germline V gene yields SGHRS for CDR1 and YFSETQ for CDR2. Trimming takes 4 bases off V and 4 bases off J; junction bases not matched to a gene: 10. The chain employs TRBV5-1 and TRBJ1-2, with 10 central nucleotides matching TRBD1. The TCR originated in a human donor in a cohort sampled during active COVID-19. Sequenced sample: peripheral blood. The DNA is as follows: TGCGCCAGCAGCACCCTCGCCGGGACAGGGGTCTATGGCTACACCTTC. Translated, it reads CASSTLAGTGVYGYTF. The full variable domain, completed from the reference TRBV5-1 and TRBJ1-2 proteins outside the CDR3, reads KAGVTQTPRYLIKTRGQQVTLSCSPISGHRSVSWYQQTPGQGLQFLFEYFSETQRNKGNFPGRFSGRQFSNSRSEMNVSTLELGDSALYLCASSTLAGTGVYGYTFGSGTRLTVV.